The T cell receptor beta chain under discussion was sequenced for a study of radiation and T cells in renal cell carcinoma. Study background: Nephrectomy followed 15 Gy stereotactic body radiation by 4 weeks. Overall study findings and caveats: Top tumor clonotypes rose in blood 2 weeks post-radiation, then contracted. Baseline intratumoral clonotype presence is unknown without pretreatment biopsies.

A note on this clone: Its target is not known.

CDR1 and CDR2 (germline): MNHEY, SVGAGI. The CDR3 consists of 16 residues. The V and J ends lost 0 bases and 0 bases respectively, with 12 bases between them. Time point: baseline pretreatment blood. Treatment reported: 15 Gy SBRT to primary tumor, nephrectomy 4 weeks later. The assay was immunoSEQ multiplex PCR, and TCRdb's table has in-frame clones only and misses some. The sample holds about 140,000 clones; approximately 82% are singletons and the top ten take 20% to 25%. Sequenced material: blood, taken from a patient whose treatment included radiotherapy and nephrectomy. The origin of this receptor is a woman aged 50 to 60 with renal cell carcinoma. V is TRBV6-5 and J is TRBJ2-7; no clear D. CDR3 residues: CASSYSRQVPSYEQYF. The CDR3, as DNA: TGTGCCAGCAGTTACTCGAGGCAGGTACCCTCCTACGAGCAGTACTTC.